A selection of T cell receptor beta chains follows, all from one sample in a study of T cell responses to AZD1222 COVID-19 vaccine. The method was immunoSEQ multiplex PCR; TCRdb's version includes in-frame clones alone and lacks a portion of them. The sample yields about 140,000 clones, about nine tenths seen once. The sample here was peripheral blood, taken on day 0 of AZD1222 vaccination. All receptors derive from an adult in good health. The CDR3 runs from the conserved cysteine through the conserved F or W. Fields, in order: D gene, J gene, V gene, clone size, CDR3 DNA, CDR3 protein. D genes are given only for firm matches. A clone size is listed for some rows: how often the clone was seen (once, few, many), or a class if it is expanded.

d_call: .
j_call: TRBJ2-7
v_call: TRBV30
clone_size: .
cdr3_nt: TGTGCCTGGACCCCGGGACAAACCTACGAGCAGTACTTC
cdr3_aa: CAWTPGQTYEQYF

d_call: .
j_call: TRBJ2-5
v_call: TRBV19
clone_size: .
cdr3_nt: TGTGCCAGTAGTAGGGACCCTGCCTACCAAGAGACCCAGTACTTC
cdr3_aa: CASSRDPAYQETQYF

d_call: .
j_call: TRBJ1-2
v_call: TRBV5-1
clone_size: .
cdr3_nt: TGCGCCAGCAGCGAGGGGACACTATCCAACTATGGCTACACCTTC
cdr3_aa: CASSEGTLSNYGYTF

d_call: TRBD2
j_call: TRBJ2-7
v_call: TRBV29-1
clone_size: .
cdr3_nt: TGCAGCGTCTCGAGCGGGGGCTACGAGCAGTACTTC
cdr3_aa: CSVSSGGYEQYF

d_call: .
j_call: TRBJ1-6
v_call: TRBV27
clone_size: .
cdr3_nt: TGTGCCAGCAGTTTATTAACATCCTCCTATAATTCACCCCTCCACTTT
cdr3_aa: CASSLLTSSYNSPLHF

d_call: .
j_call: TRBJ1-4
v_call: TRBV4-3
clone_size: .
cdr3_nt: TGCGCCAGCAGCCTCTTTTCGGCGGCTAATGAAAAACTGTTTTTT
cdr3_aa: CASSLFSAANEKLFF

d_call: TRBD2
j_call: TRBJ2-2
v_call: TRBV18
clone_size: .
cdr3_nt: TGTGCCAGCTCAACTAGCGGGGGGCCCGCGTTAGGAGGGGAGCTGTTTTTT
cdr3_aa: CASSTSGGPALGGELFF

d_call: .
j_call: TRBJ1-4
v_call: TRBV4-3
clone_size: .
cdr3_nt: TGCGCCAGCAGCCAAGATGGAAGGGGTGGTAATGAAAAACTGTTTTTT
cdr3_aa: CASSQDGRGGNEKLFF

d_call: .
j_call: TRBJ1-1
v_call: TRBV6-6
clone_size: few
cdr3_nt: TGTGCCAGCAGTTACAGGGGAGACACTGAAGCTTTCTTT
cdr3_aa: CASSYRGDTEAFF

d_call: TRBD1
j_call: TRBJ2-5
v_call: TRBV5-8
clone_size: .
cdr3_nt: TGTGCCAGCAGCTTGGGGGGCAGGGGGCAAGAGACCCAGTACTTC
cdr3_aa: CASSLGGRGQETQYF

d_call: .
j_call: TRBJ1-4
v_call: TRBV7-9
clone_size: once
cdr3_nt: TGTGCCAGCAGCCTAAAACGGGGCACTCAAAATGAAAAACTGTTTTTT
cdr3_aa: CASSLKRGTQNEKLFF

d_call: .
j_call: TRBJ1-2
v_call: TRBV7-8
clone_size: .
cdr3_nt: TGTGCCAGCAGCCAGGACAGTGGCTACACCTTC
cdr3_aa: CASSQDSGYTF

d_call: .
j_call: TRBJ1-1
v_call: TRBV7-7
clone_size: .
cdr3_nt: TGTGCTAGCAGCCCAGTCTCAGTGAACACTGAAGCTTTCTTT
cdr3_aa: CASSPVSVNTEAFF

d_call: .
j_call: TRBJ1-2
v_call: TRBV29-1
clone_size: .
cdr3_nt: TGCAGCGTTGAAGCGGTAGGGCAGGGCGTATTCTATGGCTACACCTTC
cdr3_aa: CSVEAVGQGVFYGYTF

d_call: .
j_call: TRBJ2-7
v_call: TRBV24-1
clone_size: .
cdr3_nt: TGTGCCACCAGTTCGGCAGGGCACTCCTACGAGCAGTACTTC
cdr3_aa: CATSSAGHSYEQYF

d_call: .
j_call: TRBJ2-1
v_call: TRBV6-6
clone_size: .
cdr3_nt: TGTGCCAGCAGTTACTCGACCGGGGGCCTCACCGAGCAGTTCTTC
cdr3_aa: CASSYSTGGLTEQFF

d_call: .
j_call: TRBJ1-4
v_call: TRBV6-5
clone_size: once
cdr3_nt: TGTGCCAGCAGTCGAGGGCCCCGGGTCGGTAAAAAACTGTTTTTT
cdr3_aa: CASSRGPRVGKKLFF

d_call: .
j_call: TRBJ2-7
v_call: TRBV18
clone_size: .
cdr3_nt: TGTGCCAGCTCACCCTGGAAGGGAGCGACTTACGAGCAGTACTTC
cdr3_aa: CASSPWKGATYEQYF

d_call: TRBD1
j_call: TRBJ1-2
v_call: TRBV9
clone_size: .
cdr3_nt: TGTGCCAGCAGCGCTCCTGCAGGGGGCGAATATGGCTACACCTTC
cdr3_aa: CASSAPAGGEYGYTF

d_call: .
j_call: TRBJ1-3
v_call: TRBV25-1
clone_size: .
cdr3_nt: TGTGCCAGCAGTGGACTTAAGACGGGGGGGACTGGAAACACCATATATTTT
cdr3_aa: CASSGLKTGGTGNTIYF

d_call: .
j_call: TRBJ1-1
v_call: TRBV12-3/TRBV12-4
clone_size: .
cdr3_nt: TGTGCCAGCAGCTTGCAGGAGAACACTGAAGCTTTCTTT
cdr3_aa: CASSLQENTEAFF

d_call: TRBD1
j_call: TRBJ1-1
v_call: TRBV7-9
clone_size: .
cdr3_nt: TGTGCCAGCAGCTTAGCGGGGGACAGGGGCTTGAACACTGAAGCTTTCTTT
cdr3_aa: CASSLAGDRGLNTEAFF

d_call: .
j_call: TRBJ2-2
v_call: TRBV14
clone_size: .
cdr3_nt: TGTGCCAGCAGCCACCCTGGAAGGGCCACCGGGGAGCTGTTTTTT
cdr3_aa: CASSHPGRATGELFF

d_call: .
j_call: TRBJ2-1
v_call: TRBV7-2
clone_size: .
cdr3_nt: TGTGCCAGCAGCTTGGCCATCGCTTGGGCGAGCTCCTACAATGAGCAGTTCTTC
cdr3_aa: CASSLAIAWASSYNEQFF

d_call: TRBD2
j_call: TRBJ2-7
v_call: TRBV29-1
clone_size: .
cdr3_nt: TGCAGCGTCAACCTAGCGGGACCTGGCGAGCAGTACTTC
cdr3_aa: CSVNLAGPGEQYF

d_call: TRBD2
j_call: TRBJ2-2
v_call: TRBV6-6
clone_size: .
cdr3_nt: TGTGCCAGCAGTCCTAGCGGCGCGAACACCGGGGAGCTGTTTTTT
cdr3_aa: CASSPSGANTGELFF

d_call: TRBD2
j_call: TRBJ2-1
v_call: TRBV13
clone_size: .
cdr3_nt: TGTGCCAGCAGCTCAACCCTTCTAGCGGACTCCTACAATGAGCAGTTCTTC
cdr3_aa: CASSSTLLADSYNEQFF

d_call: TRBD2
j_call: TRBJ2-1
v_call: TRBV3-1/TRBV3-2
clone_size: .
cdr3_nt: TGTGCCAGCAGCCAAGCTGGCGGGAGTGCCTACAATGAGCAGTTCTTC
cdr3_aa: CASSQAGGSAYNEQFF

d_call: .
j_call: TRBJ2-7
v_call: TRBV5-1
clone_size: once
cdr3_nt: TGCGCCAGCAGCTTGGGTACGGGATGGATTTACGAGCAGTACTTC
cdr3_aa: CASSLGTGWIYEQYF

d_call: TRBD1
j_call: TRBJ2-7
v_call: TRBV29-1
clone_size: .
cdr3_nt: TGCAGCGTTGAAGTGACCGGGACAGGGGAAGGGCAGTACTTC
cdr3_aa: CSVEVTGTGEGQYF

d_call: .
j_call: TRBJ2-1
v_call: TRBV7-2
clone_size: .
cdr3_nt: TGTGCCAGCAGCTTAGACCGGCGCTTGAGCTCCTACAATGAGCAGTTCTTC
cdr3_aa: CASSLDRRLSSYNEQFF

d_call: .
j_call: TRBJ1-6
v_call: TRBV4-3
clone_size: .
cdr3_nt: TGCGCCAGCAGCCAAGAGACACCCCGGAGCTATAATTCACCCCTCCACTTT
cdr3_aa: CASSQETPRSYNSPLHF

d_call: TRBD2
j_call: TRBJ2-5
v_call: TRBV19
clone_size: .
cdr3_nt: TGTGCCAGTAGTATGGGGTTAGCGGGAGGACAAGAGACCCAGTACTTC
cdr3_aa: CASSMGLAGGQETQYF

d_call: .
j_call: TRBJ2-5
v_call: TRBV9
clone_size: .
cdr3_nt: TGTGCCAGCAGCGTAGGGGGTCCCCAAGAGACCCAGTACTTC
cdr3_aa: CASSVGGPQETQYF

d_call: .
j_call: TRBJ1-1
v_call: TRBV7-6
clone_size: .
cdr3_nt: TGTGCCAGCAGCCAACACGAGCTCATGAACACTGAAGCTTTCTTT
cdr3_aa: CASSQHELMNTEAFF

d_call: .
j_call: TRBJ1-1
v_call: TRBV6-5
clone_size: .
cdr3_nt: TGTGCCAGCACTAGGTACACTGAAGCTTTCTTT
cdr3_aa: CASTRYTEAFF

d_call: .
j_call: TRBJ1-6
v_call: TRBV2
clone_size: .
cdr3_nt: TGTGCCAGCAGCCAGGGGTCTAATTCACCCCTCCACTTT
cdr3_aa: CASSQGSNSPLHF

d_call: TRBD1
j_call: TRBJ2-1
v_call: TRBV7-2
clone_size: .
cdr3_nt: TGTGCCAGCAGCCCGAGACAGGGGGCCCCCGTTTACAATGAGCAGTTCTTC
cdr3_aa: CASSPRQGAPVYNEQFF

d_call: TRBD2
j_call: TRBJ2-1
v_call: TRBV10-3
clone_size: .
cdr3_nt: TGTGCCATCAGTGGTCAAAGCGGGATCTACAATGAGCAGTTCTTC
cdr3_aa: CAISGQSGIYNEQFF

d_call: TRBD2
j_call: TRBJ2-3
v_call: TRBV3-1/TRBV3-2
clone_size: .
cdr3_nt: TGTGCCAGCAGCCAAGCCGGGACTAGCGGGAGTGAGTCAGATACGCAGTATTTT
cdr3_aa: CASSQAGTSGSESDTQYF

d_call: .
j_call: TRBJ1-2
v_call: TRBV28
clone_size: .
cdr3_nt: TGTGCCAGCAGACGAGGGTCCTTTAACTATGGCTACACCTTC
cdr3_aa: CASRRGSFNYGYTF

d_call: .
j_call: TRBJ2-5
v_call: TRBV3-1/TRBV3-2
clone_size: .
cdr3_nt: TGTGCCAGCAGCCATAGAAAAGGACTAGGGGGCCAACAAGAGACCCAGTACTTC
cdr3_aa: CASSHRKGLGGQQETQYF

d_call: .
j_call: TRBJ2-3
v_call: TRBV11-2
clone_size: .
cdr3_nt: TGTGCCAGCAGCTTGGCAGATACGCAGTATTTT
cdr3_aa: CASSLADTQYF